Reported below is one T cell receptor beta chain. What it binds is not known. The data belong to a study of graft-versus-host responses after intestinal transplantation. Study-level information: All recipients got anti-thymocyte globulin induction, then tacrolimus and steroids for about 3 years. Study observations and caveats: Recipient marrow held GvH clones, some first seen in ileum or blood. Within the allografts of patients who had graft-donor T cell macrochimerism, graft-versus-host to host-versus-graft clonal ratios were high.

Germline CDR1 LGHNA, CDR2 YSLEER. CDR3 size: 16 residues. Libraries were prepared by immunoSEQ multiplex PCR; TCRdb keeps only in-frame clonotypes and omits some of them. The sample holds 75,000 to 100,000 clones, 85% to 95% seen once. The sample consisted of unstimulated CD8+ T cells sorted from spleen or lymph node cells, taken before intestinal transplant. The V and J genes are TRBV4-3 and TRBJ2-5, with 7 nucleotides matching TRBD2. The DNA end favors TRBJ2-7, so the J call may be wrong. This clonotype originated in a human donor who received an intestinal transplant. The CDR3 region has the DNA TGCGCCAGCAGCCAAGATAGGCTAGCGGAAGGCCACGAGCAGTACTTC. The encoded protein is CASSQDRLAEGHEQYF.